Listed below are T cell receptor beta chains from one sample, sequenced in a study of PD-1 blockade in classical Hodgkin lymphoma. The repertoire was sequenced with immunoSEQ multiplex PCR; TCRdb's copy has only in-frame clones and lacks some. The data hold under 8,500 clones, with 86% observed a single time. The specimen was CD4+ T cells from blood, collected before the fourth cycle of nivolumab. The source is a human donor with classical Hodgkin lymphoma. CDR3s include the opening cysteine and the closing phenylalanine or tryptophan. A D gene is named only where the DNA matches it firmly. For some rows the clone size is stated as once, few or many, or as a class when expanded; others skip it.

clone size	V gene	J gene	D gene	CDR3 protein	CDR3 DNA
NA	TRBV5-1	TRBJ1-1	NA	CASRRGLLLNTEAFF	TGCGCCAGCAGACGGGGATTACTATTGAACACTGAAGCTTTCTTT
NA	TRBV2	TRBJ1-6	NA	CASSESTYNSPLHF	TGTGCCAGCAGTGAAAGCACATATAATTCACCCCTCCACTTT
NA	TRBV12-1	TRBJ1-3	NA	CASSLGDITIYF	TGTGCCAGCAGCTTGGGCGATATCACCATATATTTT
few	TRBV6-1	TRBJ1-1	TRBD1	CASSPDRGRWAEAFF	TGTGCCAGCAGTCCGGACAGGGGGCGCTGGGCTGAAGCTTTCTTT
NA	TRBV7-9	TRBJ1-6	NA	CASSQTDLIYNSPLHF	TGTGCCAGCAGCCAAACGGACCTAATCTATAATTCACCCCTCCACTTT
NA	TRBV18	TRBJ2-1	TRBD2	CASSPGLAGDNEQFF	TGTGCCAGCTCACCAGGACTAGCGGGGGATAATGAGCAGTTCTTC
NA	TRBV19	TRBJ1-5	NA	CASRIGGGNQPQHF	TGTGCCAGTAGAATAGGGGGGGGCAATCAGCCCCAGCATTTT
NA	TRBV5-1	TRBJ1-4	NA	CASKAEGVGKLFF	TGCGCCAGCAAGGCTGAGGGAGTTGGAAAACTGTTTTTT
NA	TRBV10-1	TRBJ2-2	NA	CATRSERTGELFF	TGCGCCACCCGATCAGAAAGGACCGGGGAGCTGTTTTTT
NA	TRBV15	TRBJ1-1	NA	CATSRDVRDTEAFF	TGTGCCACCAGCAGAGATGTGAGAGACACTGAAGCTTTCTTT
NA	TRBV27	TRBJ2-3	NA	CASSQLTGGTQYF	TGTGCCAGCAGTCAGCTCACCGGCGGTACGCAGTATTTT
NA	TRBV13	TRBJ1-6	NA	CASSHSARGRSPLHF	TGTGCCAGCAGCCACTCCGCCAGGGGACGGTCACCCCTCCACTTT
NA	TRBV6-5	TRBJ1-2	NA	CASSYKAVVGYGYTF	TGTGCCAGCAGTTACAAGGCAGTCGTTGGGTATGGCTACACCTTC
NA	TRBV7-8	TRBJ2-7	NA	CASSLAETLREQYF	TGTGCCAGCAGCTTGGCAGAGACGCTAAGAGAGCAGTACTTC
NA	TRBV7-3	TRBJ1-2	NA	CASSPSGGRGFQGYTF	TGTGCCAGCAGCCCCTCGGGGGGCAGGGGATTCCAGGGCTACACCTTC
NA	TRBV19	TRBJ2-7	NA	CASSIRWGPGSYEQYF	TGTGCCAGTAGTATCAGGTGGGGGCCCGGCTCCTACGAGCAGTACTTC
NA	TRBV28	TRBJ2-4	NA	CASSPTTDSKNIQYF	TGTGCCAGCAGCCCTACTACGGACAGTAAAAACATTCAGTACTTC
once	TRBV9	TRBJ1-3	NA	CASSLGDGNTIYF	TGTGCCAGCAGCCTCGGGGATGGAAACACCATATATTTT
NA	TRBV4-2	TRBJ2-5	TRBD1	CASSLDPTGGPGTQYF	TGTGCCAGCAGCTTGGATCCCACAGGGGGTCCGGGGACCCAGTACTTC
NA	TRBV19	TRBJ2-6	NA	CASTTGRSGANVLTF	TGTGCCAGTACAACCGGACGGTCTGGGGCCAACGTCCTGACTTTC
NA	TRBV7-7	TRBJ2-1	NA	CASSLGEYNEQFF	TGTGCCAGCAGCTTGGGCGAGTACAATGAGCAGTTCTTC
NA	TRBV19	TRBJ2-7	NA	CASSIGGAAYEQYF	TGTGCCAGTAGTATAGGGGGTGCCGCCTACGAGCAGTACTTC
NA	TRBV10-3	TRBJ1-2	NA	CAISEWGLYGYTF	TGTGCCATCAGTGAGTGGGGCCTCTATGGCTACACCTTC
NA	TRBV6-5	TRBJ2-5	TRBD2	CASSYSVTSGGETQYF	TGTGCCAGCAGTTACTCGGTTACTAGCGGGGGCGAGACCCAGTACTTC
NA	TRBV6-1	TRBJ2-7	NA	CASSPQVMAPYEQYF	TGTGCCAGCAGTCCGCAGGTCATGGCCCCCTACGAGCAGTACTTC
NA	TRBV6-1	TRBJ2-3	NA	CASRHELGITDTQYF	TGTGCCAGCAGGCACGAGCTGGGGATCACAGATACGCAGTATTTT